Each of the 13 T cell receptor beta chains below was sequenced from the same sample in a study of siplizumab effects on memory and regulatory T cells. TCRdb's copy holds only in-frame clones and misses some; the assay was immunoSEQ multiplex PCR. The profile shows under 85,000 clones, 88% of them singletons. The material sequenced was Tregs sorted from blood. The receptors were gathered from a human donor in good health.

The gene calls are TRBV7-3 and TRBJ2-3; D is ambiguous. Per the germline V gene, CDR1 is SGHTA and CDR2 is FQGTGA. V lost 1 base, J lost 1 base, and 6 bases lay in between. The CDR3 contains 14 residues. CDR3 DNA: TGTGCCAGCAGCTTAAATGGGGGCACAGATACGCAGTATTTT. Protein sequence: CASSLNGGTDTQYF.

This chain joins TRBV2 and TRBJ2-2, with a weak D call TRBD1 (6 bases). Trimming took off 1 base at V and 2 bases at J, with 11 bases between the two ends. The CDR3 has 16 residues. Germline V gene data show CDR1 as SNHLY and CDR2 as FYNNEI. CDR3 nucleotide sequence: TGTGCCAGCAGTGAAGTGGGTGGGGGCAACACCGGGGAGCTGTTTTTT. As protein: CASSEVGGGNTGELFF.

The rearrangement joins TRBV6-1 to TRBJ2-1; the D gene is possibly TRBD2 (6 bases). The CDR3 is 13 residues long. CDR1 is MNHNS, CDR2 SASEGT, per germline. V was shortened by 0 bases and J by 10 bases, with 10 bases between the two germline ends. Written as DNA, the CDR3 is TGTGCCAGCAGTGAAGCTCGGGGAGGAGAGCAGTTCTTC. It encodes CASSEARGGEQFF.

The rearrangement joins TRBV7-8 to TRBJ1-2; 9 bases fit TRBD1. V gave up 4 bases and J gave up 8 bases; unmatched junction bases: 11. Germline V gene lookup returns CDR1 SGHVS and CDR2 FQNEAQ. The CDR3 runs 15 residues. CDR3 nucleotides: TGTGCCAGCAGCTCACCGGGACAGGGACATATAGGCTACACCTTC. The encoded protein is CASSSPGQGHIGYTF.

The chain joins TRBV5-1 to TRBJ2-7, with a tentative D call TRBD2 (5 bases). The CDR3 totals 14 residues. Germline CDR1 reads SGHRS; CDR2 reads YFSETQ. V shed 0 bases and J shed 2 bases, with 9 bases lying between them. CDR3 loop: CASSLDPGAYEQYF. In DNA, the CDR3 is TGCGCCAGCAGCTTGGACCCCGGGGCCTACGAGCAGTACTTC.

The rearrangement uses TRBV5-4 and TRBJ1-1, with D unclear. Germline V gene sequence: CDR1 SGHNT, CDR2 YYREEE (reference sequence). The V and J ends lost 9 bases and 5 bases respectively, with 20 bases between them. The CDR3 runs 14 residues. The CDR3, as DNA: TGTGCCACCCTGCCGGGAGCGGCCAAGACTGAAGCTTTCTTT. Its protein is CATLPGAAKTEAFF.

The rearrangement links TRBV7-2 to TRBJ2-7; the match to TRBD2 covers 10 bases. The CDR3 loop spans 18 amino acids. Per germline, CDR1 SGHTA and CDR2 FQGNSA. The V and J ends lost 1 base and 7 bases, in that order; junction bases with no gene match: 16. CDR3 amino acids: CASSLVVRSGRTIEEQYF. The CDR3 coding sequence is TGTGCCAGCAGCTTAGTCGTACGTAGCGGGAGGACGATTGAGGAGCAGTACTTC.

This chain connects TRBV6-5 to TRBJ2-7; D is uncertain. The V gene lost 10 bases and the J gene lost 3 bases, with 10 bases spanning the gap. The germline V gene has CDR1 MNHEY and CDR2 SVGAGI. This CDR3 has 11 residues. In DNA, the CDR3 is TGTGCCACCAAGATGGTCTACGAGCAGTACTTC. Protein product: CATKMVYEQYF.

The CDR3: CASSIVRYGYTF. In DNA form, the CDR3 reads TGTGCCAGCAGCATAGTTCGCTATGGCTACACCTTC. The V and J genes are TRBV7-2 and TRBJ1-2; no clear D. Germline lookup yields CDR1 SGHTA and CDR2 FQGNSA. Between the trimmed V and J ends, which lost 5 bases and 4 bases, there was a span of 8 bases. There are 12 residues in the CDR3.

The count of this clone is one. The V call is TRBV11-2, the J call TRBJ2-3; maybe TRBD1 (6 bases). V shed 5 bases and J shed 1 base, with 13 bases lying between them. The CDR3 has 15 residues. The V gene's germline CDR1 is SGHAT and CDR2 FQNNGV. This chain's CDR3 is CASSPRGLGTDTQYF. CDR3 DNA sequence: TGTGCCAGCAGCCCCAGGGGCCTAGGCACAGATACGCAGTATTTT.

This chain joins TRBV6-5 and TRBJ2-5; D is perhaps TRBD1 or TRBD2 (5 bases each). The CDR3 has 11 residues. Trimming pared 8 bases from V and 5 bases from J, leaving 9 bases between. Germline lookup yields CDR1 MNHEY and CDR2 SVGAGI. As DNA, the CDR3 is TGTGCCAGCCGGGGCCAGGAGACCCAGTACTTC. Its translation: CASRGQETQYF.

The J gene is TRBJ2-2, the V gene TRBV30; D possibly matches TRBD1 or TRBD2 (5 bases each). The CDR3 covers 13 residues. V lost 3 bases and J lost 7, with 12 bases in between. Germline V gene lookup returns CDR1 GTSNPN and CDR2 SVGIG (reference sequence). CDR3: CAWRDKAGGELFF. Written as DNA, the CDR3 is TGTGCCTGGAGGGACAAGGCGGGCGGGGAGCTGTTTTTT.

This chain joins TRBV20-1 and TRBJ2-1; D might be TRBD2 (6 bases). Trimming left V 8 bases short and J 4 bases short, with 9 bases between. CDR1 and CDR2 (germline): DFQATT, SNEGSKA (reference sequence). CDR3 length equals 11 residues. The CDR3 DNA is TGCAGTAGCGGGCCGTACAATGAGCAGTTCTTC. It encodes CSSGPYNEQFF.